Given below is one T cell receptor beta chain in context. CDR3 size: 16 residues. The trim removed 6 bases at V and 5 bases at J, leaving 15 bases unmatched. Germline V lookup: CDR1 MDHEN, CDR2 SYDVKM. This sample's RNA came from whole unsorted tissue. This sample was taken from a study of tumor and adjacent non-tumor tissue in lung cancer. The library came from three nested PCR rounds adapted from ARM-PCR protocols. TCRdb re-derived calls from the multiplex PCR reads in MiXCR, one entry per CDR3 protein. This sample carries some 200,000 distinct CDR3 sequences, over 55% of them seen once, and the ten largest clones take 25%.

This clonotype originated in a man in his 60s with non-small cell lung cancer. The chain uses TRBV28 and TRBJ2-5; TRBD2 aligns across 7 bases. The sequencing sample was made of lung tumor tissue. CDR3 protein: CASSLGLAAMGETQYF. CDR3 sequence (DNA): TGTGCCAGCAGCTTGGGCCTAGCGGCAATGGGGGAGACCCAGTACTTC.